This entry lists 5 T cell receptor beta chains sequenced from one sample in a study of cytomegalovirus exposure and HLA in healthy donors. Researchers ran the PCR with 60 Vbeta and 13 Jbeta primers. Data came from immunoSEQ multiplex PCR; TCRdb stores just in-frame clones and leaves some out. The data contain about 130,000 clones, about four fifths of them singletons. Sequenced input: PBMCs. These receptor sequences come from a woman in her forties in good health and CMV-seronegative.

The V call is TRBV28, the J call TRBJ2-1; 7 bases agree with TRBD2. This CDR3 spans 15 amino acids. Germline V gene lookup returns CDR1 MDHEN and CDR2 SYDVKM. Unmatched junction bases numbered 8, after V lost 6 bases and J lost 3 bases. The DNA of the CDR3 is TGTGCCAGCAGGAGTGCTAGCGGAATCTACAATGAGCAGTTCTTC. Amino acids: CASRSASGIYNEQFF.

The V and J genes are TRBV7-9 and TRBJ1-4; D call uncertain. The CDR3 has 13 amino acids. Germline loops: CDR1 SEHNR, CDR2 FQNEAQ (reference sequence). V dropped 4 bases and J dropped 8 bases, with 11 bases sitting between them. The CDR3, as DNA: TGTGCCAGCAGCTCTAGCGGCGGAGAAAAACTGTTTTTT. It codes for CASSSSGGEKLFF.

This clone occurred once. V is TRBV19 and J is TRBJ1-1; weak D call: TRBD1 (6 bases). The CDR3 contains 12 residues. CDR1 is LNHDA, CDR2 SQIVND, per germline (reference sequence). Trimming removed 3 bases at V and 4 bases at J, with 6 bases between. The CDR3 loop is CASSMGATEAFF. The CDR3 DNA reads TGTGCCAGTAGTATGGGGGCCACTGAAGCTTTCTTT.

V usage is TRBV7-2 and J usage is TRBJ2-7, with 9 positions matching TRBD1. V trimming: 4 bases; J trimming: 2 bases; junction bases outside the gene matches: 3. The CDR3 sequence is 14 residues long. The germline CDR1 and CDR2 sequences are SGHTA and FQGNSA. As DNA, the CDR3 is TGTGCCAGCAGCTGGGACAGGGCCCCCTACGAGCAGTACTTC. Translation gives CASSWDRAPYEQYF.

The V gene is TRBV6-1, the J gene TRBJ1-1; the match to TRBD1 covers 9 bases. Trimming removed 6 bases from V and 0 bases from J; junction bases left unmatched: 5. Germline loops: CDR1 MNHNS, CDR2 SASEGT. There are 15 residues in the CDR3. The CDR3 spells CASSRTGAMNTEAFF. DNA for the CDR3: TGTGCCAGCAGCCGGACAGGGGCGATGAACACTGAAGCTTTCTTT.